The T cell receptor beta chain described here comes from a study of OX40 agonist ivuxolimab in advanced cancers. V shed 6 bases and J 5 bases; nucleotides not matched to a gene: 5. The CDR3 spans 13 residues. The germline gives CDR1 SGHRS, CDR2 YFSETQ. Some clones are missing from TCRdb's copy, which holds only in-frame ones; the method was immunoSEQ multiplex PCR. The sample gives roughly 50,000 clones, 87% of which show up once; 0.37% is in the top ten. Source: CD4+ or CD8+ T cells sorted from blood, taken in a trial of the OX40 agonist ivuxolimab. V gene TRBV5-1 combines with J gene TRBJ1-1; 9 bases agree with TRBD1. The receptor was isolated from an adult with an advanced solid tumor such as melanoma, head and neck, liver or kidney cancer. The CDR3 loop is CASNLGQGTEAFF. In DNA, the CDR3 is TGCGCCAGCAACCTAGGACAGGGGACTGAAGCTTTCTTT.